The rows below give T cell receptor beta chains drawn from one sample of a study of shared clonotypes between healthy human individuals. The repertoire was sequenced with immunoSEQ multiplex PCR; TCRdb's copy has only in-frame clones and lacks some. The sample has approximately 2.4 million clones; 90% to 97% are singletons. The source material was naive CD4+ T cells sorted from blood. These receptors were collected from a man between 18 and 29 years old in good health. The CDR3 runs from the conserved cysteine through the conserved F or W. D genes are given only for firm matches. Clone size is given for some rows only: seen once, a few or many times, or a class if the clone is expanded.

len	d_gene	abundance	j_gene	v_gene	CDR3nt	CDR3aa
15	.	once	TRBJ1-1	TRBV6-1	TGTGCCAGCAGAGAGGGGCAGGGTCTTTGGTATGAAGCTTTCTTT	CASREGQGLWYEAFF
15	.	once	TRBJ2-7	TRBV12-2	TGTGCAAGTCGGTCCCGGGACAGGGCAGACTACGAGCAGTACTTC	CASRSRDRADYEQYF
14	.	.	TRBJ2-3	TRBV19	TGTGCCAGTAGTTCCTCAAGACGCACAGATACGCAGTATTTT	CASSSSRRTDTQYF
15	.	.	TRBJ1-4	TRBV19	TGTGCCAGTAGTCCAAGGGGGGCCGCTACGGAAAAACTGTTTTTT	CASSPRGAATEKLFF
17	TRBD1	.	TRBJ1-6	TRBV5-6	TGTGCCAGCAGCTGGGGGGCGAGGACAGGGGGGAATTCACCCCTCCACTTT	CASSWGARTGGNSPLHF
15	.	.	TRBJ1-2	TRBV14	TGTGCCAGCAGCCCGACCCCGCGAACTCCATATGGCTACACCTTC	CASSPTPRTPYGYTF
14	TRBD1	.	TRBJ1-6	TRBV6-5	TGTGCCAGCGGGACAGGGAATAATAGATCACCCCTCCACTTT	CASGTGNNRSPLHF
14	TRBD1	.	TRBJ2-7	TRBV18	TGTGCCAGCTCAACAAGACAGGGTACCTACGAGCAGTACTTC	CASSTRQGTYEQYF
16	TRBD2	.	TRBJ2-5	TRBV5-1	TGCGCCAGCAGCCTAACTAGCGGGGGGGCCGGAGAGACCCAGTACTTC	CASSLTSGGAGETQYF
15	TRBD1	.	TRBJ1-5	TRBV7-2	TGTGCCAGCAGCTTAACCACAGGGGGCAATCAGCCCCAGCATTTT	CASSLTTGGNQPQHF
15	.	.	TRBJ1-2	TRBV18	TGTGCCAGCTCACCCCGATTGGACAAAAGGAATGGCTACACCTTC	CASSPRLDKRNGYTF
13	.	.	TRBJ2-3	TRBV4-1	TGCGCCAGCAGCCGAGGGACTTTAGATACGCAGTATTTT	CASSRGTLDTQYF
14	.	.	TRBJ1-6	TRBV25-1	TGTGCCAGCAGTGAAACCAGTTATAATTCACCCCTCCACTTT	CASSETSYNSPLHF
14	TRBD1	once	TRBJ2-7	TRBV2	TGTGCCAGCAGTGAAATGACAGGGCTCTACGAGCAGTACTTC	CASSEMTGLYEQYF
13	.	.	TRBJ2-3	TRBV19	TGTGCCAGTAGACGGGACTCCACAGATACGCAGTATTTT	CASRRDSTDTQYF
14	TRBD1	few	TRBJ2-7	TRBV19	TGTGCCAGTCCCCGGACAGGGGGATCCTACGAGCAGTACTTC	CASPRTGGSYEQYF
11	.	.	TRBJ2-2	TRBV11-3	TGTGCCAGCAGCAATGAAGGGGAGCTGTTTTTT	CASSNEGELFF
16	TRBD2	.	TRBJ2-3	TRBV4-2	TGTGCCAGCAGCCCTCTGCTAGCGGGGGGCACAGATACGCAGTATTTT	CASSPLLAGGTDTQYF
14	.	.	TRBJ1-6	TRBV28	TGTGCCAGCAGCGACAACTCCTATAATTCACCCCTCCACTTT	CASSDNSYNSPLHF
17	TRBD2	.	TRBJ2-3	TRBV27	TGTGCCAGCAGGAAGAGCCTAGCGGGGAACGACACAGATACGCAGTATTTT	CASRKSLAGNDTDTQYF
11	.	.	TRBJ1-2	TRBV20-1	TGCAGTGCTAGAGTCAGCTATGGCTACACCTTC	CSARVSYGYTF
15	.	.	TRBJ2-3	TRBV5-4	TGTGCCAGCAGCTTGGGAGGGGGGGGCACAGATACGCAGTATTTT	CASSLGGGGTDTQYF
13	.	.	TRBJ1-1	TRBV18	TGTGCCAGCTCACGGGACCTTAACACTGAAGCTTTCTTT	CASSRDLNTEAFF
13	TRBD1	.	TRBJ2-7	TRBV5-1	TGCGCCAGCACGGGACAGGGGAATTACGAGCAGTACTTC	CASTGQGNYEQYF
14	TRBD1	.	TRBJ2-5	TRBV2	TGTGCCAGCATCCGGGACAGGGGAAAAGAGACCCAGTACTTC	CASIRDRGKETQYF
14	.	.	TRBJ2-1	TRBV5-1	TGCGCCAGCAGCCTACCGGGGTTATACAATGAGCAGTTCTTC	CASSLPGLYNEQFF
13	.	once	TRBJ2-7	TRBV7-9	TGTGCCAGCAGCTTCGGCCCTACCTACGAGCAGTACTTC	CASSFGPTYEQYF
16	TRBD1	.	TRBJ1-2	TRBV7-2	TGTGCCAGCAGCTTGGCCGGGACAGGGCCGAATTATGGCTACACCTTC	CASSLAGTGPNYGYTF
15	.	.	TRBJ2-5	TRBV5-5	TGTGCCAGCAGCTCAGGTCGTAAGAGCATCGAGACCCAGTACTTC	CASSSGRKSIETQYF
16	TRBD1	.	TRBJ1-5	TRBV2	TGTGCCAGCAGTGACAGGGACAGGGGTCCAAATCAGCCCCAGCATTTT	CASSDRDRGPNQPQHF
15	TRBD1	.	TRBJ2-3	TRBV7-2	TGTGCCAGCAGCTTTAACAGGGGCATAACAGATACGCAGTATTTT	CASSFNRGITDTQYF
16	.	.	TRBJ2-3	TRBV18	TGTGCCAGCTCACCACCGAGTCTATTAACCACAGATACGCAGTATTTT	CASSPPSLLTTDTQYF
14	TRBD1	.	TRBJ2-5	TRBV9	TGTGCCAGCAGCCCTACAGGGGGCGCGGAGACCCAGTACTTC	CASSPTGGAETQYF
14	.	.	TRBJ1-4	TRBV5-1	TGCGCCAGCAGCCCCCCAGGGGCGCCTGAAAAACTGTTTTTT	CASSPPGAPEKLFF
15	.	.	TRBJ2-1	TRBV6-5	TGTGCCAGCAGCCCCTTCCACACGGAATACAATGAGCAGTTCTTC	CASSPFHTEYNEQFF
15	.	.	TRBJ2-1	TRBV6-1	TGTGCCAGCAGTGAACGGCAGGGAACCTACAATGAGCAGTTCTTC	CASSERQGTYNEQFF
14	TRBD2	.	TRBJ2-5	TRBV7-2	TGTGCCAGCAGCTTTAGCGGGGGGGCGGAGACCCAGTACTTC	CASSFSGGAETQYF
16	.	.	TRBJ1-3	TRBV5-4	TGTGCCAGCAGCTGGGCGACGGCCGACTCTGGAAACACCATATATTTT	CASSWATADSGNTIYF
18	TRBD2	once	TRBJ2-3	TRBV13	TGTGCCAGCAGCTTAGTGCTAGCGGGGGGGCTTGGCACAGATACGCAGTATTTT	CASSLVLAGGLGTDTQYF
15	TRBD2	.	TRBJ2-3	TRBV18	TGTGCCAGCTCTAAAGCGGGGGGAAGCACAGATACGCAGTATTTT	CASSKAGGSTDTQYF
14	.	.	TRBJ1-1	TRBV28	TGTGCCAGCAGTTTTCAGTCGGAGGGAAACTTGTCTTTCTTT	CASSFQSEGNLSFF
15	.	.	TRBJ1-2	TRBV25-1	TGTGCCAGCAGTGCTACCGCCAGGGATTTCTATGGCTACACCTTC	CASSATARDFYGYTF
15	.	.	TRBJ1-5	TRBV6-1	TGTGCCAGCATCTGGGGGGCCCCGAAGTACCAGCCCCAGCATTTT	CASIWGAPKYQPQHF
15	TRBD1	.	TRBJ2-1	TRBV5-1	TGCGCCAGCAGCTTGGGGGGACAGGGCCACAATGAGCAGTTCTTC	CASSLGGQGHNEQFF
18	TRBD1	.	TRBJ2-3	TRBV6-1	TGTGCCAGCAGTGAAGCGGGGTTTGGGACAGGGAGCGCAGATACGCAGTATTTT	CASSEAGFGTGSADTQYF
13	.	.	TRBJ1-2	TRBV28	TGTGCCAGCAGTTTGGAAGGGAAATATGGCTACACCTTC	CASSLEGKYGYTF
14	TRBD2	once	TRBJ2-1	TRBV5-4	TGTGCCAGCACGGCTAGCGGCAATTCAGATGAGCAGTTCTTC	CASTASGNSDEQFF
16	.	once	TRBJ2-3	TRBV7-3	TGTGCCAGCAGCTTAACGTTAACCCATAGCACAGATACGCAGTATTTT	CASSLTLTHSTDTQYF
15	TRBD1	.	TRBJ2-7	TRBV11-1	TGTGCCAGCAGCCTAGGGGGCGCACCAGCCTACGAGCAGTACTTC	CASSLGGAPAYEQYF
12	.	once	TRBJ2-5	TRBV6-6	TGTGCCAGCCACGCAGGGTTAGAGACCCAGTACTTC	CASHAGLETQYF
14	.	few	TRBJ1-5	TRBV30	TGTGCCTGGAGTGTGTCCAGTAACGATCAGCCCCAGCATTTT	CAWSVSSNDQPQHF
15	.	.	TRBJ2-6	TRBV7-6	TGTGCCAGCAGCTTATCATCCTCTGGGGCCAACGTCCTGACTTTC	CASSLSSSGANVLTF
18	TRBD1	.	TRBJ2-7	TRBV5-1	TGCGCCAGCAGCTTGGCCCGCTGGGGGACAGGCGGCCCCTACGAGCAGTACTTC	CASSLARWGTGGPYEQYF
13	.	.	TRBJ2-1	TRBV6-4	TGTGCCAGCAGTGATAACGGCTACAATGAGCAGTTCTTC	CASSDNGYNEQFF
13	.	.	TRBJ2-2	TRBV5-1	TGCGCCAGCAGCAAGGAAGGAACCGGGGAGCTGTTTTTT	CASSKEGTGELFF